What follows are 8 T cell receptor beta chains derived from one specimen sequenced in a study of response to subunit inactivated influenza vaccine. TCRdb independently ran MiXCR on the RT-PCR reads; one entry per CDR3 protein. The top ten clones hold roughly a tenth of a sample with about 780,000 distinct CDR3 sequences, approximately 18% of them seen once. The material sequenced was PBMCs from blood, taken about 5 days after vaccination. These receptors originate from a man between 50 and 59 years old who received an inactivated influenza vaccine.

This rearrangement joins TRBV4-3 to TRBJ2-1, with D unclear. This CDR3 region has 10 residues. Germline assignment: CDR1 LGHNA and CDR2 YSLEER. V lost 4 bases, J lost 13 bases, and 8 bases lay in between. CDR3 region: CASSPPDQFF. The CDR3 coding sequence is TGCGCCAGCAGCCCCCCCGATCAGTTCTTC.

The chain employs TRBV5-5 and TRBJ1-2; 8 bases line up with TRBD1. CDR1 is SGHKS, CDR2 YYEKEE, per germline (reference sequence). The ends lost 5 bases at V and 8 bases at J; junction bases unmatched: 8. There are 13 residues in the CDR3. CDR3 bases: TGTGCCAGCAGTTATGGGACAGGTCACGGCTACACCTTC. Its translation is CASSYGTGHGYTF. Full variable domain (missing parts from reference TRBV5-5 and TRBJ1-2): DAGVTQSPTHLIKTRGQQVTLRCSPISGHKSVSWYQQVLGQGPQFIFQYYEKEERGRGNFPDRFSARQFPNYSSELNVNALLLGDSALYLCASSYGTGHGYTFGSGTRLTVV.

V is TRBV7-9 and J is TRBJ2-7; D not certain. This CDR3 spans 13 amino acids. The V gene lost 2 bases and the J gene lost 6 bases, with 11 bases spanning the gap. From germline, CDR1 is SEHNR and CDR2 FQNEAQ (reference sequence). The chain's CDR3 is CASSLNRLGEQYF. The CDR3 DNA reads TGTGCCAGCAGCTTAAATCGACTCGGCGAGCAGTACTTC.

This clonotype has a count of ten or more. This chain links TRBV6-6 with TRBJ1-1; no definite D call. The V gene's germline CDR1 is MNHNY and CDR2 SVGAGI (reference sequence). The CDR3 totals 12 residues. Trimming removed 1 base at V and 6 bases at J, with 6 bases between. CDR3 sequence (DNA): TGTGCCAGCAGTTACTTACGAGCTGAAGCTTTCTTT. Its translation is CASSYLRAEAFF.

This chain links TRBV4-3 with TRBJ1-5, with D unclear. Germline V gene sequence: CDR1 LGHNA, CDR2 YSLEER. The CDR3 runs to 15 residues. V dropped 2 bases and J dropped 0 bases, with 8 bases sitting between them. Here the CDR3 DNA reads TGCGCCAGCAGCCAAAGAGCCGATAGCAATCAGCCCCAGCATTTT. Its protein is CASSQRADSNQPQHF.

As regards this clonotype: This may be a read error, as it is one base from a much larger clone. The V call is TRBV7-2, the J call TRBJ2-3, with D perhaps TRBD2 (5 bases). The CDR3 loop spans 14 amino acids. CDR1 and CDR2 (germline): SGHTA, FQGNSA. CDR3 residues: CASSRTSSTDTHYF. The DNA for the CDR3 is TGTGCCAGCAGCCGGACGTCTAGCACAGATACGCACTATTTT.

The chain is built from TRBV4-2 and TRBJ1-1, with D maybe TRBD1 (6 bases). V lost 2 bases and J lost 7, with 14 bases in between. This CDR3 comprises 14 residues. CDR1 is LGHNA, CDR2 YNFKEQ, per germline. CDR3 residues: CASSQPGQGFEAFF. The CDR3 nucleotides read TGTGCCAGCAGCCAACCGGGCCAGGGGTTTGAAGCTTTCTTT.

The V and J genes are TRBV5-1 and TRBJ2-2; D is possibly TRBD2 (7 bases). The CDR3 totals 16 residues. CDR1 is SGHRS, CDR2 YFSETQ, per germline. The V and J ends lost 5 bases and 0 bases respectively, with 14 bases between them. CDR3 in DNA: TGCGCCAGCAGTCGGGGGGCCCTCGCGAACACCGGGGAGCTGTTTTTT. Its translation: CASSRGALANTGELFF.